This TCR beta chain was sequenced in a study of CD8+ T cells in alopecia areata. Noted treatment: oral pan-JAK inhibitor, 5-10 mg twice daily. Following RNA extraction, reverse transcription yielded cDNA that acted as the sequencing template. Here immunoSEQ multiplex PCR was the method, and the copy in TCRdb shows in-frame clones only, minus some. The top ten clones hold about 0.93% of a sample with about 250,000 clones, 60% of them seen once. From germline, CDR1 is MNHEY and CDR2 SVGAGI. The V end lost 6 bases, the J end lost 9 bases, and 18 bases lay between the germline ends. The CDR3 runs to 15 residues.

The input for sequencing was CD4+ T cells sorted from blood, taken at week 52, from a patient treated with tofacitinib. The TCR was taken from a human donor with alopecia areata. V is TRBV6-5 and J is TRBJ1-6; D gene unclear. The CDR3 DNA sequence: TGTGCCAGCAGCCGACGAGGGCCCGATATTTCACCCCTCCACTTT. It codes for CASSRRGPDISPLHF.